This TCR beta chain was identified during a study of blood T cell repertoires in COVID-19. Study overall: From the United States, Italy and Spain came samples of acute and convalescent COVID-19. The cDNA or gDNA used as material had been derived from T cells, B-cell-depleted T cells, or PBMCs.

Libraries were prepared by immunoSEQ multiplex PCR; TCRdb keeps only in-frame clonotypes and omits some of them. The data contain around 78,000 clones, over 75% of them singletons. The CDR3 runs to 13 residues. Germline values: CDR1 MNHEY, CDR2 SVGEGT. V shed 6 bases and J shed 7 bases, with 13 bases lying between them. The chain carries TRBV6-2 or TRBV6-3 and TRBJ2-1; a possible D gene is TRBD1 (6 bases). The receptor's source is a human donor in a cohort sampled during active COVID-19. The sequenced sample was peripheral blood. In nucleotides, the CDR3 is TGTGCCAGCAGCCTCCTACAGGGTAATGAGCAGTTCTTC. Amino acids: CASSLLQGNEQFF.